The 16 T cell receptor beta chains in this list originate from one sample, sequenced in a study of regulatory T cells in long-lasting Graves disease. Both iRepertoire HTBI primers and Arm-PCR of CDR3 regions were used to build the TCR beta libraries. TCRdb reprocessed the multiplex PCR reads with MiXCR, giving one entry per CDR3 protein. The profile shows approximately 300,000 distinct CDR3 sequences, 15% to 20% of them singletons. Documented time point: newly diagnosed GD, antithyroid drugs for less than 3 months. RNA isolated from PBMCs was used to make the TCR library. Sequenced material: peripheral blood mononuclear cells (PBMCs), taken at new diagnosis, from a patient treated with antithyroid drugs. Receptors originate from a female donor with Graves disease.

This clonotype was counted ten times or more. The chain uses TRBV19 and TRBJ1-1, with a weak D call TRBD1 (5 bases). With 3 bases removed from V and 1 base from J, the gap between germline ends came to 12 bases. The germline gives CDR1 LNHDA, CDR2 SQIVND (reference sequence). CDR3 length: 15 residues. CDR3 nucleotide sequence: TGTGCCAGTAGTATTCCGGGACGGAAGAACACTGAAGCTTTCTTT. This sequence encodes CASSIPGRKNTEAFF. The full variable domain, rest sourced from reference TRBV19 and TRBJ1-1, is DGGITQSPKYLFRKEGQNVTLSCEQNLNHDAMYWYRQDPGQGLRLIYYSQIVNDFQKGDIAEGYSVSREKKESFPLTVTSAQKNPTAFYLCASSIPGRKNTEAFFGQGTRLTVV.

There are many counts of this clonotype. The V call is TRBV28, the J call TRBJ2-7; the D gene is possibly TRBD2 (6 bases). The CDR3 runs to 15 residues. The V gene lost 6 bases and the J gene lost 1 base, with 16 bases spanning the gap. Germline V gene data show CDR1 as MDHEN and CDR2 as SYDVKM. In DNA, the CDR3 is TGTGCCAGCAGCTTCGGGCGGAGGGGATCCTACGAGCAGTACTTC. It translates to CASSFGRRGSYEQYF.

V gene TRBV2 combines with J gene TRBJ1-5; 9 bases map to TRBD1. Unmatched junction bases numbered 10, after V lost 5 bases and J lost 2 bases. This CDR3 comprises 17 residues. Looked up from germline, CDR1 is SNHLY and CDR2 is FYNNEI. CDR3 region: CASSKFSGTGRNQPQHF. CDR3 nucleotides: TGTGCCAGCAGTAAATTCTCCGGGACAGGGCGCAATCAGCCCCAGCATTTT.

Remarks on this clonotype: With a much larger clone just one base away, this may be a read error. This chain uses TRBV2 with TRBJ2-7, with TRBD2 matching 9 bases. Germline V gene lookup returns CDR1 SNHLY and CDR2 FYNNEI. This CDR3 has 16 residues. The CDR3 coding sequence is TGTGCCAGCATTACCCCGACTAGCGGAACGTCCTACAAGCAGTACTTC. This encodes CASITPTSGTSYKQYF.

This clonotype has at least ten counts. The rearrangement joins TRBV11-3 to TRBJ2-5, with unresolved D. The CDR3 loop spans 12 amino acids. Germline V gene sequence: CDR1 SGHNT, CDR2 YENEEA. Trimming took 2 bases from V and 5 from J, leaving 6 bases between them. CDR3 region: CASSLSLETQYF. Here the CDR3 DNA reads TGTGCCAGCAGCTTATCTCTCGAGACCCAGTACTTC. Together with reference TRBV11-3 and TRBJ2-5, the CDR3 gives the full variable domain: EAGVVQSPRYKIIEKKQPVAFWCNPISGHNTLYWYLQNLGQGPELLIRYENEEAVDDSQLPKDRFSAERLKGVDSTLKIQPAELGDSAVYLCASSLSLETQYFGPGTRLLVL.

The rearrangement joins TRBV29-1 to TRBJ1-1; D uncertain. CDR3 length equals 11 residues. Trimming left V 6 bases short and J 6 bases short, with 11 bases between. Germline CDR1 SQVTM, CDR2 ANQGSEA. CDR3 coding DNA: TGCAGCGTGGCCCTGAGTGCTGAAGCTTTCTTT. Residues: CSVALSAEAFF.

This clonotype appeared many times. The rearrangement joins TRBV27 to TRBJ2-1, with D perhaps TRBD1 (5 bases). The CDR3 is 16 amino acids. The germline V gene encodes CDR1 MNHEY and CDR2 SMNVEV (reference sequence). V lost 6 bases and J 4 bases, leaving 19 bases between the germline ends. The DNA of the CDR3 is TGTGCCAGCAGCCGGTGGGCGCAGGGTGGGTACAATGAGCAGTTCTTC. It encodes CASSRWAQGGYNEQFF.

This clonotype showed up many times. The gene calls are TRBV12-5 and TRBJ1-3, with unresolved D. This CDR3 spans 13 amino acids. V was shortened by 8 bases and J by 0 bases, with 8 bases between the two germline ends. Germline values: CDR1 LGHNT, CDR2 FRNRAP. The CDR3 loop reads CASSFASGNTIYF. The DNA for the CDR3 is TGTGCTAGTTCTTTTGCCTCTGGAAACACCATATATTTT. The variable domain in full, with the rest retrieved from reference TRBV12-5 and TRBJ1-3, is DARVTQTPRHKVTEMGQEVTMRCQPILGHNTVFWYRQTMMQGLELLAYFRNRAPLDDSGMPKDRFSAEMPDATLATLKIQPSEPRDSAVYFCASSFASGNTIYFGEGSWLTVV.

The chain recombines TRBV5-1 with TRBJ2-2; 10 bases are a match to TRBD1. The germline gives CDR1 SGHRS, CDR2 YFSETQ. V was clipped by 4 bases and J by 6 bases; unmatched bases: 12. The CDR3 is 17 amino acids. Here the CDR3 DNA reads TGCGCCAGCAGCACAAAGAGGACAGGGGGGCCAGCCGGGGAGCTGTTTTTT. This codes for CASSTKRTGGPAGELFF.

There are many counts of this clonotype. The genes are TRBV5-1 and TRBJ2-6; the match to TRBD1 covers 8 bases. The junction had 13 bases not matched to a gene; V was cut back by 9 bases and J by 2 bases. CDR3 length equals 17 residues. The V gene's germline CDR1 is SGHRS and CDR2 YFSETQ. The CDR3 spells CATATGAVGAGANVLTF. CDR3 in DNA: TGCGCCACAGCGACAGGGGCGGTCGGAGCTGGGGCCAACGTCCTGACTTTC.

This clonotype turned up a few times. This chain links TRBV3-1 with TRBJ2-7; D is possibly TRBD2 (5 bases). The CDR3 covers 17 residues. V was pared by 1 base and J by 3 bases, with 19 bases between. CDR1 and CDR2 (germline): LGHDT, YNNKEL (reference sequence). CDR3 DNA: TGTGCCAGCAGCCAAGGTGGGGTAGCGAGAATCATCTACGAGCAGTACTTC. Its translation is CASSQGGVARIIYEQYF.

For this clonotype: This may come from a read error, since a much larger clone is one base off. This chain joins TRBV19 and TRBJ1-1; D is uncertain. The CDR3 is made up of 11 amino acids. V lost 4 bases and J 6 bases, leaving 6 bases between the germline ends. CDR1 and CDR2 (germline): LNHDA, SQIVND (reference sequence). For the CDR3, the DNA is TGTGCCAGTAGTAACGTCTCTGAAGCTTTCTTT. It specifies CASSNVSEAFF.

V is TRBV7-2 and J is TRBJ2-1, with 11 bases aligning to TRBD2. J lost 0 bases, V lost 2 bases, and 12 bases had no gene match. Looked up from germline, CDR1 is SGHTA and CDR2 is FQGNSA. This CDR3 has 20 residues. CDR3 loop: CASSLIAGGPHHSSYNEQFF. The CDR3 bases are TGTGCCAGCAGCTTAATAGCGGGAGGGCCCCACCATAGCTCCTACAATGAGCAGTTCTTC.

The chain couples TRBV19 to TRBJ2-5, with 13 bases fitting TRBD2. The germline V gene encodes CDR1 LNHDA and CDR2 SQIVND (reference sequence). The CDR3 is 16 residues long. With 3 bases clipped from V and 5 bases from J, the junction kept 6 bases outside the gene matches. The CDR3 nucleotides are TGTGCCAGTAGTATCGATGGACTAGCGGGAGTCGAGACCCAGTACTTC. It translates to CASSIDGLAGVETQYF. The variable domain in full, completed from reference TRBV19 and TRBJ2-5, reads DGGITQSPKYLFRKEGQNVTLSCEQNLNHDAMYWYRQDPGQGLRLIYYSQIVNDFQKGDIAEGYSVSREKKESFPLTVTSAQKNPTAFYLCASSIDGLAGVETQYFGPGTRLLVL.

This rearrangement joins TRBV5-1 to TRBJ2-2, with TRBD1 identical over 8 bases. The germline V gene has CDR1 SGHRS and CDR2 YFSETQ. With 4 bases clipped from V and 4 bases from J, the junction kept 15 bases outside the gene matches. This CDR3 is built from 18 residues. CDR3 nucleotides: TGCGCCAGCAGCCGAGTGACAGGGGATACGAGAAGCACCGGGGAGCTGTTTTTT. Translating gives CASSRVTGDTRSTGELFF. The full variable domain, completed using reference TRBV5-1 and TRBJ2-2, is KAGVTQTPRYLIKTRGQQVTLSCSPISGHRSVSWYQQTPGQGLQFLFEYFSETQRNKGNFPGRFSGRQFSNSRSEMNVSTLELGDSALYLCASSRVTGDTRSTGELFFGEGSRLTVL.

Only one count was recorded for this clonotype. This chain joins TRBV6-1 and TRBJ1-3, with D hard to call. V was pared by 8 bases and J by 0 bases, with 5 bases between. The CDR3 contains 12 residues. The V gene's germline CDR1 is MNHNS and CDR2 SASEGT. The CDR3 sequence is CASYHSGNTIYF. DNA for the CDR3: TGTGCCAGCTACCACTCTGGAAACACCATATATTTT.